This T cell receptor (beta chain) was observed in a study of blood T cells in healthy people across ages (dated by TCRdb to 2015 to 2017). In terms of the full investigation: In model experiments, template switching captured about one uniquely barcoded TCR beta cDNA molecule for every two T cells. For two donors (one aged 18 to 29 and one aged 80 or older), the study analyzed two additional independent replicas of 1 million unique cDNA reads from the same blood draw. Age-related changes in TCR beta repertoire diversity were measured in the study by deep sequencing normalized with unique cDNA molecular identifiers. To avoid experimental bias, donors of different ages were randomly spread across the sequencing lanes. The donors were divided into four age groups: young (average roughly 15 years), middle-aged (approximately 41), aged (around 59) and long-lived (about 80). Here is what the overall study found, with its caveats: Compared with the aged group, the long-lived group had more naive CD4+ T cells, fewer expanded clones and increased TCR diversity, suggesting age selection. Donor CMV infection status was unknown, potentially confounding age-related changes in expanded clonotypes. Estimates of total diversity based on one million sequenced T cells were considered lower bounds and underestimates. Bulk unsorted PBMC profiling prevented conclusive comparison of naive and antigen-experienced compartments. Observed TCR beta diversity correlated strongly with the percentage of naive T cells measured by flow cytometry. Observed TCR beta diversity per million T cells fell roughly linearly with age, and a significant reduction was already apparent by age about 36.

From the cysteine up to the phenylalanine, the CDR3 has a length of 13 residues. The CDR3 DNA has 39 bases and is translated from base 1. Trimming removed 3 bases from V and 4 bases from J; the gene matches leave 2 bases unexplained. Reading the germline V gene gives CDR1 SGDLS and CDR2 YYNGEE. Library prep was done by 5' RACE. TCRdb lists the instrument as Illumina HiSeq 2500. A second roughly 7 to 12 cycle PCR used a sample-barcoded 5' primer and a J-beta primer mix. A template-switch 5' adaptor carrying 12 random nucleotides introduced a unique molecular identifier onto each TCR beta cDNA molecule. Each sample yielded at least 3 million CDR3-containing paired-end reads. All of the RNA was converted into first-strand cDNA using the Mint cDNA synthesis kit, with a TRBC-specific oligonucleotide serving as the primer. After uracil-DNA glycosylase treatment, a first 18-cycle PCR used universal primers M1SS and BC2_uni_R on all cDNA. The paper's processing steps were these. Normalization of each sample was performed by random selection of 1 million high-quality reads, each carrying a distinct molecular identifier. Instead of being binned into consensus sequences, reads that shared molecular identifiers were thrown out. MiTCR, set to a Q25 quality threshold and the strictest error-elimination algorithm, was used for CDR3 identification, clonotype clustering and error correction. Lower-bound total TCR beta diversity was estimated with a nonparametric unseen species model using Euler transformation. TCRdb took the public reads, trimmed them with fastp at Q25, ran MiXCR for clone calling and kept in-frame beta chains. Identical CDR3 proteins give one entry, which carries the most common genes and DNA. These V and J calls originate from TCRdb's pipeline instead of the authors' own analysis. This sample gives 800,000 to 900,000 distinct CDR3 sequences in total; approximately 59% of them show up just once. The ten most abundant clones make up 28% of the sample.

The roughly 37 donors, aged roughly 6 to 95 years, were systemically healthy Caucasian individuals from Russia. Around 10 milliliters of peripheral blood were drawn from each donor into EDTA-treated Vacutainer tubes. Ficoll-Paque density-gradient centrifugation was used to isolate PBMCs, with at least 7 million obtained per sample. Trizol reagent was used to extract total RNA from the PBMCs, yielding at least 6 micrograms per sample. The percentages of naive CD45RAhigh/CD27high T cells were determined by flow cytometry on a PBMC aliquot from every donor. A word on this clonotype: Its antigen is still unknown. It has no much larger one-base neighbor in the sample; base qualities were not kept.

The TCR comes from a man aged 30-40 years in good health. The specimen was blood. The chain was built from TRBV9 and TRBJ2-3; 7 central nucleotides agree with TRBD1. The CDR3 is CASSAQGADTQYF. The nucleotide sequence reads TGTGCCAGCAGCGCCCAGGGGGCAGATACGCAGTATTTT. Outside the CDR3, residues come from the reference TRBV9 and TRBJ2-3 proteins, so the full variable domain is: DSGVTQTPKHLITATGQRVTLRCSPRSGDLSVYWYQQSLDQGLQFLIQYYNGEERAKGNILERFSAQQFPDLHSELNLSSLELGDSALYFCASSAQGADTQYFGPGTRLTVL.